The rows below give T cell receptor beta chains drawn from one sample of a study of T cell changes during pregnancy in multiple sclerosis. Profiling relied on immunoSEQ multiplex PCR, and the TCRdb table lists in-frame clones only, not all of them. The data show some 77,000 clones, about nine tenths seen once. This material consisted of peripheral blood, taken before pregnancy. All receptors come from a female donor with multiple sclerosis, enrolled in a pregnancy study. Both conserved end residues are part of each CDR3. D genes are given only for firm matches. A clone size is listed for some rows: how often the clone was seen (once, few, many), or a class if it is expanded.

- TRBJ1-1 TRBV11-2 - TGTGCCAGCAGCTTAGATCCGGGAGTGAACACTGAAGCTTTCTTT CASSLDPGVNTEAFF
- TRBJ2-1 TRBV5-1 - TGCGCCAGCAGCCCTGGAGGGTCGACAGGGACCTCGTCGCAGTTCTTC CASSPGGSTGTSSQFF
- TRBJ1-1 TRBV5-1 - TGCGCCAGCAGCTTGGTTGGAGGGTCAGGGACTGAAGCTTTCTTT CASSLVGGSGTEAFF
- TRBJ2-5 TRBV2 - TGTGCCAGCACCCCAGGGCCCCTGGGGACCCAGTACTTC CASTPGPLGTQYF
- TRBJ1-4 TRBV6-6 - TGTGCCAGCAGTTACTCGGGAGGGTTCGATGAAAAACTGTTTTTT CASSYSGGFDEKLFF
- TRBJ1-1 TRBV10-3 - TGTGCCATCAGTGAGTCGAACGTTCGGGGGAACACTGAAGCTTTCTTT CAISESNVRGNTEAFF
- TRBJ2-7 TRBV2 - TGTGCCAGCGGGGAGTACGAGCAGTACTTC CASGEYEQYF
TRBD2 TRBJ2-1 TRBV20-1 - TGCAGTGCCGCGGGGGGTCGGGAGCAGTTCTTC CSAAGGREQFF
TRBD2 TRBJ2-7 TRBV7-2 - TGTGCCAGCAGCCCAGCAGCTAGCGGCCCCTACGAGCAGTACTTC CASSPAASGPYEQYF
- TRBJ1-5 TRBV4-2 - TGTGCCAGCAGCCAAGATGGAGAGTGGACCGCGGGTCAGCCCCAGCATTTT CASSQDGEWTAGQPQHF
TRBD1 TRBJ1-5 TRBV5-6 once TGTGCCAGCAGCAAGGGACAGGGCAGCAATCAGCCCCAGCATTTT CASSKGQGSNQPQHF
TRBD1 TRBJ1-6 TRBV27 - TGTGCCAGCAGTTTGTCCCAGACAGGGATTTCACCCCTCCACTTT CASSLSQTGISPLHF
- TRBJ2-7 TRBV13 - TGTGCCAGCAGCTCGCAGGGTCTAGAGCAGTACTTC CASSSQGLEQYF